What follows describes a single T cell receptor beta chain. Antigen unknown. Germline CDR1 and CDR2: SGHDT and YYEEEE. The CDR3 runs to 15 residues. V gave up 5 bases and J gave up 8 bases; unmatched junction bases: 15. The record originates from a study of cytomegalovirus exposure and HLA in healthy donors. General study findings and limits: Reported results showed that the classifier diagnosed cytomegalovirus status with high specificity and sensitivity. The likely origin of a cluster of highly shared sequence variants was a sequencing artifact. Researchers counted roughly 150 TCR beta chains as cytomegalovirus-associated. Another analysis was done later, and it associated approximately 15,000 TCR beta sequences with HLA alleles at 0.05 false discovery rate.

The PCR used 60 Vbeta and 13 Jbeta primers. The table came from immunoSEQ multiplex PCR; TCRdb's copy has only in-frame clones and leaves some out. The sample shows approximately 100,000 clones, 76% of them seen only once. Material for sequencing was PBMCs. The chain employs TRBV5-6 and TRBJ1-2; 7 bases fit TRBD1. The TCR originated in a woman in her 50s in good health and CMV-seropositive. CDR3 loop: CASRDSGGLRGGYTF. CDR3 nucleotide sequence: TGTGCCAGCAGGGATTCAGGGGGGCTCCGTGGCGGCTACACCTTC.